This TCR beta chain was observed in a study of blood T cell repertoires in COVID-19. Study overall: The United States, Italy and Spain were the sources of the acute and convalescent COVID-19 samples. T cells, B-cell-depleted T cells, or PBMCs supplied cDNA or gDNA.

With V trimmed by 0 bases and J by 3 bases, 2 bases remained unmatched. Germline V gives CDR1 KGHSH, CDR2 LQKENI. The CDR3 covers 15 residues. In the original workflow: Amplification of reference gene primers was used by the study to estimate nucleated cell counts. The method was immunoSEQ multiplex PCR; TCRdb's version includes in-frame clones alone and lacks a portion of them. D and trimming come from the DNA, and the V and J calls and clone size come from that table. The table includes just over 15,000 clones, 75% to 90% detected once. This clone was picked up a small number of times. Sequenced: peripheral blood. This clonotype originated in a human donor in a cohort sampled during active COVID-19. The rearrangement joins TRBV18 to TRBJ2-1, with 7 nucleotides matching TRBD2. CDR3 DNA: TGTGCCAGCTCACCACCGTCTAGCGGCTACAATGAGCAGTTCTTC. Its protein is CASSPPSSGYNEQFF.